This TCR beta chain emerged from a study of T cell repertoires in cytomegalovirus infection. TCRdb re-called the reads through MiXCR, storing one row per CDR3 protein. Of around 900,000 distinct CDR3 sequences listed, 30% to 40% were seen once; the top ten hold more than 12%. Turning to this clonotype: Its antigen is not identified.

This CDR3 is 19 amino acids long. V shed 0 bases and J shed 0 bases, with 17 bases lying between them. Germline CDR1 and CDR2: LGHNT and FRNRAP. The gene calls are TRBV12-5 and TRBJ1-4; D might be TRBD1 (5 bases). This sequence was found in a human donor in good health (CMV status not recorded). Some clones in this sample may be carry-over from other donors' samples. The source was cultured CD8+ T cells from PBMCs, collected from culture after CMV antigen stimulation. The CDR3: CASGLVRQTVGATNEKLFF. DNA for the CDR3: TGTGCTAGTGGTTTGGTCCGCCAGACAGTCGGTGCAACTAATGAAAAACTGTTTTTT.